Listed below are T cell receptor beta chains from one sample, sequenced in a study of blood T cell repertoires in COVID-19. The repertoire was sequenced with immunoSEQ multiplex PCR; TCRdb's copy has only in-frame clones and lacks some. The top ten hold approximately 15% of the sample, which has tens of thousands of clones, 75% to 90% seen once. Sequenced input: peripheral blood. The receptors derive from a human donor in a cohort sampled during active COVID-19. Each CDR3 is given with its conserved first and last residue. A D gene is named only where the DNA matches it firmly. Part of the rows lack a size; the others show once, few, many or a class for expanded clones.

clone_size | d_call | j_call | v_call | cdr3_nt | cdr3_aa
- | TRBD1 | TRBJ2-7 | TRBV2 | TGTGCCAGCAGTGATGGGACAGGGGGTGACGAGCAGTACTTC | CASSDGTGGDEQYF
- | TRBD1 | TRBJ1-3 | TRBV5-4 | TGTGCCAGCAGCAGGGACAGGGGAGGCGGAAACACCATATATTTT | CASSRDRGGGNTIYF
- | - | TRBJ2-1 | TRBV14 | TGTGCCAGCAGCCAAGGGGTCGTCGGGGTCGGCGAGCAGTTCTTC | CASSQGVVGVGEQFF
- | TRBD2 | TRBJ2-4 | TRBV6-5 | TGTGCCAGCAGTTTAGCGGGGGGGGTTGAAAACATTCAGTACTTC | CASSLAGGVENIQYF
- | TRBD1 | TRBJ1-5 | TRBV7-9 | TGTGCCAGCAGCTTAGCCTGGGACAGGGGGCGATGGAGCAATCAGCCCCAGCATTTT | CASSLAWDRGRWSNQPQHF
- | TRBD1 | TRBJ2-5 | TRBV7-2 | TGTGCCAGCAGCTTGCAGGGGGCAGAGACCCAGTACTTC | CASSLQGAETQYF
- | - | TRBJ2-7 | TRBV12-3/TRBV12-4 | TGTGCCAGCAGTATGGGATCAGGGGAGCAGTACTTC | CASSMGSGEQYF
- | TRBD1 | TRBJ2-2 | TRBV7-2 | TGTGCCAGCAGCCCCAGACAGGGGTCGTCCGGGGAGCTGTTTTTT | CASSPRQGSSGELFF
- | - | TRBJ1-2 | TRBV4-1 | TGCGCCAGCAGCCAAGACGGTGCAGGTGATGGCTACACCTTC | CASSQDGAGDGYTF
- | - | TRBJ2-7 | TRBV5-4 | TGTGCCAGCAGCTTGGCCGGTAGCGGCCGCTCCTACGAGCAGTACTTC | CASSLAGSGRSYEQYF
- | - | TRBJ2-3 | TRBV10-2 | TGCGCCAGCAGTGAAACTAGCCGAGATACGCAGTATTTT | CASSETSRDTQYF
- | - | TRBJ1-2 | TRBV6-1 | TGTGCCAGCAGTGAAGGGACAGCTGCTAACTATGGCTACACCTTC | CASSEGTAANYGYTF
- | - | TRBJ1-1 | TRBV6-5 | TGTGCCAGCAGGGTCGCGGGGTTTCGAACTGAAGCTTTCTTT | CASRVAGFRTEAFF
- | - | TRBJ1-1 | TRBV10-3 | TGTGCCATCAGCCTTGGCGGGGCGAACACTGAAGCTTTCTTT | CAISLGGANTEAFF
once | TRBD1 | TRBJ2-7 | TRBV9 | TGTGCCAGCAGCGGACAGGGCGCTCTTCCTTACGAGCAGTACTTC | CASSGQGALPYEQYF
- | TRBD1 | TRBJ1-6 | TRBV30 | TGTGCCTGGAGCGGACAGGAGAATTCACCCCTCCACTTT | CAWSGQENSPLHF
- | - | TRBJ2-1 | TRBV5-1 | TGCGCCAGCAGTCAGGAGCGTAGCGCCTACAATGAGCAGTTCTTC | CASSQERSAYNEQFF
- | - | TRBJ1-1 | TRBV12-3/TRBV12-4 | TGTGCCAGCAGTCTACCTGCGGGGGAAGCTTTCTTT | CASSLPAGEAFF
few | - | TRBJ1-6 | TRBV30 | TGTGCCTGGAGTGTAGGAGCCGGCCCCCACTTT | CAWSVGAGPHF
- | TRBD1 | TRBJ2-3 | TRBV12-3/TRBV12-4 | TGTGCCAGCAACGGACAGGGTTTCGATACGCAGTATTTT | CASNGQGFDTQYF
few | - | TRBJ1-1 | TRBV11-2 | TGTGCCAGCAGCTTACAGGGCAGAACTGAAGCTTTCTTT | CASSLQGRTEAFF
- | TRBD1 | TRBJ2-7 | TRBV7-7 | TGTGCTAGCAGCCCTGGGGACAGGGACCACGAGCAGTACTTC | CASSPGDRDHEQYF
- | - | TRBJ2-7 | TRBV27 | TGTGCCAGCAGTAGAGCCGGGACATACTCCTACGAGCAGTACTTC | CASSRAGTYSYEQYF
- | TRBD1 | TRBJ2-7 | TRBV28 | TGTGCCAGCAGTCGCCCGGGACAGGGGACCTACGAGCAGTACTTC | CASSRPGQGTYEQYF
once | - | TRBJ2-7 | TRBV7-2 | TGTGCCAGCAGCTTAGGGTCGGCCTACGAGCAGTACTTC | CASSLGSAYEQYF
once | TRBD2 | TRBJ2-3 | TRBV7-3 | TGTGCCAGCAGCTTACGACCTAGCGGGGGTGCAGATACGCAGTATTTT | CASSLRPSGGADTQYF
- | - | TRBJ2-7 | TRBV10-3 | TGTGCCATCAGTGACCGTAAATACGAGCAGTACTTC | CAISDRKYEQYF
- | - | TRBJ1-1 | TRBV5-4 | TGTGCCAGCAGCCGGGGGAGAAAGGAAGCTTTCTTT | CASSRGRKEAFF
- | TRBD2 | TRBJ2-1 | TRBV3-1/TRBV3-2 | TGTGCCAGCAGCCAAACCACTCTAGCGGGAGGGTACAATGAGCAGTTCTTC | CASSQTTLAGGYNEQFF
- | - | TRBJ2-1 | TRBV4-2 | TGTGCCAGCAGCCAAGGTCGCGGCGATGAGCAGTTCTTC | CASSQGRGDEQFF
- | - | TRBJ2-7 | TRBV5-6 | TGTGCCAGCAGCCCAAGAGGGTTTACCTACGAGCAGTACTTC | CASSPRGFTYEQYF
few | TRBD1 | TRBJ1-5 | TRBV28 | TGTGCCAGCAGAGGGACAGGGTCGTACCAGCCCCAGCATTTT | CASRGTGSYQPQHF
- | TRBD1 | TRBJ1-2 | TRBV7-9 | TGTGCCAGCAGCTTAGCAACGGGACAGGGCCCGGGTGGCTACACCTTC | CASSLATGQGPGGYTF
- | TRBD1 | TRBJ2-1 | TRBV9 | TGTGCCAGCAGCGCGGGAGGGACAGGGGGTTACAATGAGCAGTTCTTC | CASSAGGTGGYNEQFF
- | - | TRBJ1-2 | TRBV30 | TGTGCCTCCAGGTGGCAGACCTTCTATGGCTACACCTTC | CASRWQTFYGYTF
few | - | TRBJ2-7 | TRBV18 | TGTGCCAGCTCACTCGACAGGTCGGGGTCCTACGAGCAGTACTTC | CASSLDRSGSYEQYF
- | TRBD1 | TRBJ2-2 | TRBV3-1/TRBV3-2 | TGTGCCAGCAGCCCAAGACAGGGCGGTTACACCGGGGAGCTGTTTTTT | CASSPRQGGYTGELFF
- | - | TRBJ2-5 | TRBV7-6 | TGTGCCAGCAGCGTAGGACAGCTACAAGAGACCCAGTACTTC | CASSVGQLQETQYF
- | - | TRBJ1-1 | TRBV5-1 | TGCGCCAGCAGCTTGGTTGGGGCGGGGGGCACTGAAGCTTTCTTT | CASSLVGAGGTEAFF
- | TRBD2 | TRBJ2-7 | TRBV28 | TGTGCCAGCAGTTCTAACCCCTTTCTAGCGGGATCGAACGAGCAGTACTTC | CASSSNPFLAGSNEQYF
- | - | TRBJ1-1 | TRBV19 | TGTGCCAGTAGTATCGAGGCGCCGGGGTCGGTGTCGTACACTGAAGCTTTCTTT | CASSIEAPGSVSYTEAFF
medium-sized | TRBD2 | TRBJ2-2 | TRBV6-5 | TGTGCCAGCAAGGGGGGACTAGCGATCCCCGGGGAGCTGTTTTTT | CASKGGLAIPGELFF